Listed below are T cell receptor beta chains from one sample, sequenced in a study of blood T cell repertoires in COVID-19. The table came from immunoSEQ multiplex PCR; TCRdb's copy has only in-frame clones and leaves some out. The sample holds roughly 250,000 clones, about 90% seen once. The sample comprised peripheral blood. The source of these receptors is a young adult with COVID-19, enrolled during active disease. Each CDR3 is given with its conserved first and last residue. D genes are given only for firm matches. The size of a clone is reported for some rows only, either as once, few or many, or as a class for expanded clones.

clone_size: .; j_call: TRBJ1-5; v_call: TRBV6-6; d_call: .; cdr3_nt: TGTGCCAGCAGTTACGCGGAGGGCAATCAGCCCCAGCATTTT; cdr3_aa: CASSYAEGNQPQHF
clone_size: once; j_call: TRBJ2-1; v_call: TRBV7-3; d_call: TRBD2; cdr3_nt: TGTGCCAGCAGCCTAGCGGGGGGGACTAGGGATGAGCAGTTCTTC; cdr3_aa: CASSLAGGTRDEQFF
clone_size: few; j_call: TRBJ1-5; v_call: TRBV10-1; d_call: TRBD1; cdr3_nt: TGCGCCAGCAGTCAAACAGGGGTAGGGCAGCCCCAGCATTTT; cdr3_aa: CASSQTGVGQPQHF
clone_size: .; j_call: TRBJ1-1; v_call: TRBV25-1; d_call: TRBD1; cdr3_nt: TGTGCCAGCAGTGGAGGGGACAGAGTCACTGAAGCTTTCTTT; cdr3_aa: CASSGGDRVTEAFF
clone_size: .; j_call: TRBJ2-7; v_call: TRBV6-1; d_call: .; cdr3_nt: TGTGCCAGCAGTGAAGCGCTTCAAACAGGCTCCTACGAGCAGTACTTC; cdr3_aa: CASSEALQTGSYEQYF
clone_size: .; j_call: TRBJ2-5; v_call: TRBV27; d_call: .; cdr3_nt: TGTGCCAGCAGTTTCGGTTTTCAAGAGACCCAGTACTTC; cdr3_aa: CASSFGFQETQYF
clone_size: .; j_call: TRBJ1-4; v_call: TRBV6-5; d_call: TRBD1; cdr3_nt: TGTGCCAGCAGGGGGACAGCTCCGCTTAATGAAAAACTGTTTTTT; cdr3_aa: CASRGTAPLNEKLFF
clone_size: .; j_call: TRBJ1-1; v_call: TRBV5-1; d_call: .; cdr3_nt: TGCGCCAGCAGCTTGCCGTGGGGCACCCAATTGAACACTGAAGCTTTCTTT; cdr3_aa: CASSLPWGTQLNTEAFF
clone_size: .; j_call: TRBJ2-1; v_call: TRBV28; d_call: TRBD1; cdr3_nt: TGTGCCAGCAGTTCCCTCCGGGACAGGGTTATTGAGCAGTTCTTC; cdr3_aa: CASSSLRDRVIEQFF
clone_size: .; j_call: TRBJ2-7; v_call: TRBV5-4; d_call: TRBD2; cdr3_nt: TGTGCCAGCAGCTTCCCTAGCGGGAGAATCAACGAGCAGTACTTC; cdr3_aa: CASSFPSGRINEQYF
clone_size: .; j_call: TRBJ1-6; v_call: TRBV28; d_call: .; cdr3_nt: TGTGCCAGCAGCCACTTCCGGGGGGATTATAATTCACCCCTCCACTTT; cdr3_aa: CASSHFRGDYNSPLHF
clone_size: .; j_call: TRBJ1-5; v_call: TRBV4-3; d_call: .; cdr3_nt: TGCGCCAGCAGCCAAGGAGGGACAACACAGCCCCAGCATTTT; cdr3_aa: CASSQGGTTQPQHF
clone_size: .; j_call: TRBJ1-5; v_call: TRBV6-1; d_call: .; cdr3_nt: TGTGCCAGCAGTGAAGAGCGGGACACTTATCAGCCCCAGCATTTT; cdr3_aa: CASSEERDTYQPQHF
clone_size: once; j_call: TRBJ2-5; v_call: TRBV6-1; d_call: .; cdr3_nt: TGTGCCAGCAGTCTTACTCGTGGCCATCTAGTGGCCCAGTACTTC; cdr3_aa: CASSLTRGHLVAQYF
clone_size: .; j_call: TRBJ2-3; v_call: TRBV5-1; d_call: TRBD1; cdr3_nt: TGCGCCAGCAGCTTGGGACAGGGGATAACAGATACGCAGTATTTT; cdr3_aa: CASSLGQGITDTQYF